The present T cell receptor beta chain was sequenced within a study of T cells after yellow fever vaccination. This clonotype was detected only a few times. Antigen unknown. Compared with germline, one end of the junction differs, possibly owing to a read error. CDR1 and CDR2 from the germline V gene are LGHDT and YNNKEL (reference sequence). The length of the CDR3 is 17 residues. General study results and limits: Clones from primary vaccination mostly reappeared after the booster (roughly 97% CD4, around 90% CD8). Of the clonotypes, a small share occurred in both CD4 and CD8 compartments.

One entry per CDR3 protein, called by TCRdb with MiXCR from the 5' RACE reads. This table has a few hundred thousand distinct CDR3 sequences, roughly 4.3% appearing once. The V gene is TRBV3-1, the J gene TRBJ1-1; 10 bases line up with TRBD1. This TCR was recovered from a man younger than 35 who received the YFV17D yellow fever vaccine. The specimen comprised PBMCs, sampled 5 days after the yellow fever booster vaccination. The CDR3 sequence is CASSQFLGQGVSTQAFF. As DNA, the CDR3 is TGTGCCAGCAGCCAATTCCTCGGACAGGGGGTTTCCACTCAAGCTTTCTTT.